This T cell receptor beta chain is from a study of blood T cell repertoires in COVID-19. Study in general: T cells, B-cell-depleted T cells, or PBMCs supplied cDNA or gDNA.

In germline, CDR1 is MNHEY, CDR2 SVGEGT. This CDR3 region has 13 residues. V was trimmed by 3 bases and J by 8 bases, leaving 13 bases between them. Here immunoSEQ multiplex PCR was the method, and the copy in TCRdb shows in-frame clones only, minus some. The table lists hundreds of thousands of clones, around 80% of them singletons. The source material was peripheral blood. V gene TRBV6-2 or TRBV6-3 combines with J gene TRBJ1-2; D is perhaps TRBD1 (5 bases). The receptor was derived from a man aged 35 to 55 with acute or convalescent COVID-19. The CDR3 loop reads CASSYRDSTGYTF. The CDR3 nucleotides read TGTGCCAGCAGTTATCGGGACTCTACAGGCTACACCTTC.